The TCR beta chain under discussion was sequenced for a study of tumor-infiltrating lymphocytes in localized non-small cell lung cancer. Looked up from germline, CDR1 is SGHRS and CDR2 is YFSETQ. The CDR3 loop spans 15 amino acids. Trimming pared 1 base from V and 6 bases from J, leaving 11 bases between. The data were produced by immunoSEQ multiplex PCR, yet TCRdb's version contains in-frame clones alone and is incomplete. The data show approximately 9,600 clones, around 74% seen once. The sequenced sample was uninvolved lung tissue not adjacent to the tumor. This sequence originates from a human donor with non-small cell lung cancer. The chain has TRBV5-1 and TRBJ1-6, with a possible D match to TRBD1 (5 bases). The CDR3 region has the DNA TGCGCCAGCAGCTTGCGGGGCCCGGGTAATTCACCCCTCCACTTT. Translated: CASSLRGPGNSPLHF. The whole variable domain, remainder taken from reference TRBV5-1 and TRBJ1-6, is KAGVTQTPRYLIKTRGQQVTLSCSPISGHRSVSWYQQTPGQGLQFLFEYFSETQRNKGNFPGRFSGRQFSNSRSEMNVSTLELGDSALYLCASSLRGPGNSPLHFGNGTRLTVT.